This TCR beta chain is from a study of human T cells and chemical hapten exposure (dated by TCRdb to the early 2020s). Context from the whole study: For sensitization, 2% DPC in acetone was applied to a 2 cm by 2 cm area of upper inner arm skin. Throughout the roughly 23-week study period, patients were also given weekly therapeutic DPC doses on the scalp. Patch testing was performed on the upper back with Finn chambers containing 0.01% DPC, and the patch tests were scored after 6 days according to International Contact Dermatitis Research Group standards. Alopecia areata with under or over 50% scalp involvement, alopecia totalis and alopecia universalis were represented in the patient cohort, which was mostly female. The libraries were sequenced as a pool, and the TCR yield per sample differed mostly because of small variations in library volumes within the pool. The study tracked peripheral blood TCR repertoire changes in vivo during primary and secondary sensitization to the hapten diphenylcyclopropenone (DPC) in alopecia patients. Blood was sampled from patients pre-sensitization (week 0) and at 2, 6 and about 24 weeks after DPC sensitization. Nearly 30 alopecia patients gave blood for TCR sequencing at one to four time points (pre-sensitization, 2, 6 and 24 weeks). Both TCR alpha and TCR beta chains were sequenced from each blood RNA sample. Overall study results and their limits: Significantly more large CDR3 similarity clusters were formed by expanded TCRs than by pre-sensitization or healthy control sets, consistent with antigen-driven responses. A positive correlation was found between the number of PT1 expanded TCRs and patch test score, with significance reached at thresholds 8, 16 and 32 but not 4. After repeated subsampling, the strength of the expansion versus patch-test correlation and the threshold at which it became significant changed. Alopecia, a presumed autoimmune disease, was present in all patients, so the immune response of the patients might differ from that of healthy individuals. The number of TCRs above 1 in 1000 frequency did not change with DPC sensitization; there was no evidence of global repertoire structure alterations.

This specimen's time point label, interpreted: patch test 1, 2 weeks after DPC sensitization. Explained via the paper, the treatment or condition label denotes: therapeutic diphenylcyclopropenone sensitization with weekly scalp DPC. Total RNA was extracted from unfractionated whole blood that had been collected in Tempus Blood RNA tubes. At every patch-test visit, the blood draw took place before the patch test was put on. Patients were eligible if aged 18 to 70, diagnosed with alopecia and judged suitable for DPC therapy, and pregnant patients were excluded. The CDR3, cysteine through phenylalanine, is 13 amino acids long. Of all the DNA, just the CDR3 is kept, 39 bases in frame from base 1. V trim: 6 bases; J trim: 4 bases; unmatched bases: 7. CDR1 and CDR2, per the germline V gene, are SQVTM and ANQGSEA. This clonotype occurred many times. No cognate antigen has been identified for it. One base away there is no much larger clone; base qualities are not given.

Library method: RACE. The sample was run on a NextSeq 500. During library preparation, unique molecular identifiers were attached to individual cDNA molecules so that TCRs could be counted quantitatively and reproducibly. As for how the authors treated the data: A median of roughly 99,000 TCRs per sample was observed, with a range of about 23,224 to 700,000. The Decombinator software suite was used to annotate V, J and CDR3 in the TCR reads. For the PS versus PT1 abundance plots, all samples were subsampled to the same number of TCRs (28,000). Expanded TCRs were defined as absent before sensitization and observed at least eight times at the 2-week time point. TCRdb handled the public reads itself, with Q25 trimming in fastp and clone calling in MiXCR, and kept productive beta chains. Under each unique CDR3 protein, matching rows form one entry showing the most common genes and DNA. In this record, the V and J calls reflect TCRdb's handling and not the investigators' own analysis. The sample table holds about 41,000 distinct CDR3 sequences, of which just under 4% were seen once. About 26% of the sample is held by the ten biggest clonotypes.

The receptor's source is a man over 45 with alopecia areata. Some clones in this sample may be carry-over from other donors' samples. The input for sequencing was whole blood, taken in connection with sensitization to the hapten diphenylcyclopropenone (DPC). The rearrangement joined TRBV29-1 to TRBJ2-5; the junction holds 8 bases that match TRBD2. The encoded CDR3 is CSVDLTSVETQYF. The nucleotide sequence is given as TGCAGCGTCGATCTGACTAGCGTAGAGACCCAGTACTTC.